Following are 5 T cell receptor beta chains from one sample sequenced in a study of CD8 T cells in ankylosing spondylitis. Study-level findings and limits: A TCR beta motif of several highly homologous variants seemed to mark ankylosing spondylitis blood.

TCRdb re-called the 5' RACE reads through MiXCR, storing one row per CDR3 protein. The sample lists 220,000 or so distinct CDR3 sequences, around 20% seen once, with approximately 46% in the top ten. Their target antigens are unknown. Sequenced input: blood, either unsorted or a sorted T cell fraction (not recorded which). The source of these receptors is a male donor with ankylosing spondylitis.

The rearrangement uses TRBV7-3 and TRBJ2-3; the D call may be TRBD1 or TRBD2 (5 bases each). The CDR3 covers 13 residues. The V end was cut by 4 bases, the J end by 7 bases, with 12 bases between. Germline-derived CDR1 and CDR2 are SGHTA and FQGTGA. In nucleotides, the CDR3 is TGTGCCAGCAGCTCAGGGAGTGGAAATACGCAGTATTTT. Its protein is CASSSGSGNTQYF.

This clonotype was seen many times. The chain links TRBV12-3 or TRBV12-4 to TRBJ2-2; maybe TRBD2 (5 bases). V lost 6 bases to trimming and J lost 5 bases, with 7 bases between them. The CDR3 runs to 12 residues. The CDR3 here is CASRGETGELFF. As DNA, the CDR3 is TGTGCCAGCAGGGGAGAAACCGGGGAGCTGTTTTTT.

The chain carries TRBV12-3 or TRBV12-4 and TRBJ1-1; 9 bases align to TRBD1. The CDR3 runs to 14 residues. V lost 3 bases to trimming and J lost 5 bases; unmatched junction nucleotides: 4. The CDR3 nucleotides read TGTGCCAGCAGTTTTACAGGGGGCTTGACTGAAGCTTTCTTT. Translating it yields CASSFTGGLTEAFF.

V and J are TRBV2 and TRBJ2-7, with a weak D call TRBD2 (6 bases). This CDR3 is 13 amino acids long. Trimming took 7 bases from V and 3 from J, leaving 13 bases between them. Germline V gene sequence: CDR1 SNHLY, CDR2 FYNNEI. This CDR3 is CASTLKEGYEQYF. The CDR3 DNA sequence: TGTGCCAGCACCCTTAAGGAGGGCTACGAGCAGTACTTC.

The genes are TRBV5-6 and TRBJ2-1, with 10 bases that match TRBD1. The CDR3 is 15 amino acids. CDR1 and CDR2 (germline): SGHDT, YYEEEE. With 4 bases clipped from V and 7 bases from J, the junction kept 8 bases outside the gene matches. The CDR3 nucleotides read TGTGCCAGCAGCCTCGGACAGGGGGATCGTAATGAGCAGTTCTTC. Translated, it gives CASSLGQGDRNEQFF.